The rows below give T cell receptor beta chains drawn from one sample of a study of beta chain features in type 1 diabetes. Only in-frame clones appear in the TCRdb table, and some are missing; sequencing was by immunoSEQ multiplex PCR. The sample consists of 900,000 or so clones, roughly a sixth of them appearing once. Sequencing was carried out using naive CD4+ T cells from blood. The receptor source for this set is a woman aged 18-35 years in good health. Both conserved end residues are trimmed from each CDR3. Size tells how often a clone was seen (once, few, many) or the class of an expanded clone, and some rows leave it out.

abundance	v_gene	j_gene	CDR3aa
.	TRBV6-6	TRBJ2-2	ASSYSGSHTGELF
few	TRBV27	TRBJ1-6	ASSPGGSPLH
.	TRBV14	TRBJ2-1	ASSRIPPGLAGGGGEQF
few	TRBV28	TRBJ1-2	ASTPGSLRGYT
few	TRBV5-6	TRBJ2-7	ASSLVQALSVEQY
.	TRBV7-2	TRBJ2-4	ASSTYRGLAGAAKNIQY
.	TRBV18	TRBJ1-4	ASSPGSEKLF
.	TRBV5-6	TRBJ2-1	ASSLGGLLRGEQF
few	TRBV5-4	TRBJ2-1	ASSTGTLRGNEQF
few	TRBV5-1	TRBJ2-7	ASSRGTTYEQY
.	TRBV29-1	TRBJ1-4	SARGGSAGKLF